The entry below describes one T cell receptor (beta chain). The antigen is not known. The CDR3 totals 14 residues. Germline CDR1 and CDR2: MNHEY and SMNVEV (reference sequence). J gave up 5 bases and V 6 bases, and 5 bases lay outside the gene matches. This entry belongs to a study of CD8 T cells in ankylosing spondylitis. One entry per CDR3 protein results from TCRdb running MiXCR on the 5' RACE reads. The table has 200,000 to 250,000 distinct CDR3 sequences, 15% to 20% seen once. Study-wide results and caveats: Disease-associated clones were reportedly significantly overrepresented in matched ankylosing spondylitis synovial fluid. A TCR beta motif of several highly homologous variants appeared characteristic of ankylosing spondylitis blood. Earlier reports found some motif variants in synovial fluid and blood in reactive arthritis. Relatively rare in peripheral blood, disease-linked clones were also CD8+.

The TCR was taken from a male donor with ankylosing spondylitis. Sequenced sample: blood, either unsorted or a sorted T cell fraction (not recorded which). The rearrangement links TRBV27 to TRBJ1-5; the match to TRBD1 covers 9 bases. The DNA for the CDR3 is TGTGCCAGCAGCAGGGACAGGGAACATCAGCCCCAGCATTTT. It specifies CASSRDREHQPQHF.